This TCR beta chain was identified during a study of cytomegalovirus exposure and HLA in healthy donors. Worth noting for this clone: Its antigen is currently unknown.

The CDR3 runs 16 residues. The germline gives CDR1 MGHRA, CDR2 YSYEKL. With 5 bases clipped from V and 3 bases from J, the junction kept 9 bases outside the gene matches. Primers for the PCR totalled 60 Vbeta and 13 Jbeta. Source study methods: Later reanalysis found approximately 76 million unique TCR beta chains, around 11 million of them shared. Sequencing used immunoSEQ multiplex PCR; TCRdb keeps in-frame clones, though not all of them. V and J calls plus clone size are reproduced from that table; the DNA served to infer D and trimming. The sample has approximately 220,000 clones, around 80% seen once. Study observations and caveats: CMV serostatus was the only recorded immune exposure for donors. When a later analysis compared HLA-associated TCR beta chains with equally common others, the HLA-associated chains turned out to be more clonally expanded and to have lower generation probabilities. Later on, an analysis showed TCR association rates differing by HLA locus, with DRB1 the most and HLA-C the fewest.

Specimen: PBMCs. This chain links TRBV4-1 with TRBJ2-1, with 8 positions matching TRBD1. The source of this sequence is a middle-aged man in good health and CMV-seropositive. CDR3 sequence (DNA): TGCGCCAGCAGCTACGACAGGGGATGGAACTACAATGAGCAGTTCTTC. Its protein product is CASSYDRGWNYNEQFF.